This T cell receptor (beta chain) was profiled in a study of Tregs in tolerant kidney transplant recipients. Study observations and caveats: This study did not directly address biological reproducibility. The small number of patients limits these findings pending further validation.

Thawed PBMCs were FACS-sorted into unstimulated CD4+CD25+CD127- regulatory T cells, CD4+CD25- non-regulatory cells, CD4 and CD8 cells. This table comes from immunoSEQ multiplex PCR, and its TCRdb copy is limited to in-frame clones, with some not included. The sample contains under 300,000 clones, more than 65% of which appear only once. V lost 0 bases and J lost 5, with 16 bases in between. Germline values: CDR1 SNHLY, CDR2 FYNNEI. This CDR3 has 16 amino acids. Points on this clone: Its target is unknown.

Sequenced material: CD4+ T cells from blood. The receptor was isolated from a human donor in good health. The rearrangement joins TRBV2 to TRBJ1-2, with D tentatively TRBD1 (6 bases). The CDR3 here is CASSEAGRGSGYGYTF. CDR3 bases: TGTGCCAGCAGTGAAGCGGGCAGGGGATCGGGATATGGCTACACCTTC.